Given below is one T cell receptor (beta chain) in context. The target antigen is unknown. TCRdb reprocessed the reads via MiXCR and lists one record per CDR3 protein. Among approximately 310,000 distinct CDR3 sequences, about 25% were seen once, and the ten largest hold roughly 13%. The data are from a study of T cell repertoires in cytomegalovirus infection. Study-level information: Recently identified HLA-C-restricted CMV epitopes were used, and well-studied HLA-B-restricted CMV epitopes were used as well.

Study-wide findings and caveats: Dominant in the ex vivo response were TCR beta clonotypes restricted by HLA-C and specific for CMV.

CDR1 and CDR2 (germline): SGHRS, YFSETQ. The CDR3 has 12 amino acids. Deletions cut 6 bases from V and 9 bases from J, with 13 bases between. The chain employs TRBV5-1 and TRBJ2-1, with D possibly matching TRBD1 (5 bases). The sample consisted of cultured PBMCs, taken from culture after CMV antigen stimulation. This sequence originates from a human donor in good health (CMV status not recorded). Some clones in this sample may be carry-over from other donors' samples. CDR3 region: CASKLEGVEQFF. For the CDR3, the DNA is TGCGCCAGCAAGCTAGAAGGGGTTGAGCAGTTCTTC. The full variable domain, rest sourced from reference TRBV5-1 and TRBJ2-1, is KAGVTQTPRYLIKTRGQQVTLSCSPISGHRSVSWYQQTPGQGLQFLFEYFSETQRNKGNFPGRFSGRQFSNSRSEMNVSTLELGDSALYLCASKLEGVEQFFGPGTRLTVL.